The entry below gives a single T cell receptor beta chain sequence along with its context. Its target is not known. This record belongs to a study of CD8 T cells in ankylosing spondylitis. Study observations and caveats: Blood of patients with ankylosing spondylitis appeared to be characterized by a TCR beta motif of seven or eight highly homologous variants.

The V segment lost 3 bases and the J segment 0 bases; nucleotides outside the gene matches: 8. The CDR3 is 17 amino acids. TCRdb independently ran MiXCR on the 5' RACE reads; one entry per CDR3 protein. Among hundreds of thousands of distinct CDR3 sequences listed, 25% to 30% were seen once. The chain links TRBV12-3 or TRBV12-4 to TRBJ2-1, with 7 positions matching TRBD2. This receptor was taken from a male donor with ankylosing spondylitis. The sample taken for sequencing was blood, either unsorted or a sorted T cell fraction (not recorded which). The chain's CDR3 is CASSFLAGRPSYNEQFF. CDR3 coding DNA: TGTGCCAGCAGTTTTCTGGCCGGGAGGCCCTCCTACAATGAGCAGTTCTTC.